This T cell receptor beta chain derives from a study of blood T cell repertoires in COVID-19. Libraries were prepared by immunoSEQ multiplex PCR; TCRdb keeps only in-frame clonotypes and omits some of them. The profile shows some 370,000 clones, around 83% of them singletons. Germline V gene lookup returns CDR1 MNHEY and CDR2 SVGAGI. The J segment lost 7 bases and the V segment lost 6 bases, leaving 10 bases of the junction unmatched. The CDR3 contains 15 residues. Sequenced sample: PBMCs or T cells enriched from blood (not recorded which). The chain carries TRBV6-5 and TRBJ1-2; the match to TRBD1 covers 11 bases. The clonotype originates from a woman aged 45-65 years who had recovered from COVID-19. The CDR3 spells CASRPGQGVGGGYTF. CDR3 sequence (DNA): TGTGCCAGCAGACCGGGACAGGGGGTAGGGGGTGGCTACACCTTC.